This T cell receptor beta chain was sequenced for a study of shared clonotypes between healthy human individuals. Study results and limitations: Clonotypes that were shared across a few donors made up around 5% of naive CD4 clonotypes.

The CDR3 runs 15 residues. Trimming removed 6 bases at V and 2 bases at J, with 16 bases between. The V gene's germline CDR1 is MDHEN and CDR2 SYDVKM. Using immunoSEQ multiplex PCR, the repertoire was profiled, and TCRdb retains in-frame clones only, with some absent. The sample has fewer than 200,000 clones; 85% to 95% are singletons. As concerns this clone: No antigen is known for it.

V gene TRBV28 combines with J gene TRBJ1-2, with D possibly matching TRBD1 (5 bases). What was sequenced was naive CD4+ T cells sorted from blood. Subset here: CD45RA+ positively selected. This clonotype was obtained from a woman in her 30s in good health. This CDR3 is CASSRSGTDNYGYTF. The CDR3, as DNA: TGTGCCAGCAGCCGATCCGGGACCGACAACTATGGCTACACCTTC.